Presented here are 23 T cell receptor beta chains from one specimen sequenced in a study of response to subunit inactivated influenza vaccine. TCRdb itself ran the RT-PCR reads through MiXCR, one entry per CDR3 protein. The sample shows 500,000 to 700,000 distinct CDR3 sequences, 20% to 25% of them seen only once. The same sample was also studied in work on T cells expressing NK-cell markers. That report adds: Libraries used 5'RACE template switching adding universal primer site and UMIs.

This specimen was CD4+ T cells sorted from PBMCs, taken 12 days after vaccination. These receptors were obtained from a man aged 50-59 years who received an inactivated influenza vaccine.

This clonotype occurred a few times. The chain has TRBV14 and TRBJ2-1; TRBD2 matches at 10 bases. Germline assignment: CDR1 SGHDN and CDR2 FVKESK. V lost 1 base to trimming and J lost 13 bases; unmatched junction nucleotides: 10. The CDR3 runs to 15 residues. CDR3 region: CASSQGTSGTSRQFF. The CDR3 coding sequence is TGTGCCAGCAGCCAAGGAACTAGCGGGACCTCTCGCCAGTTCTTC.

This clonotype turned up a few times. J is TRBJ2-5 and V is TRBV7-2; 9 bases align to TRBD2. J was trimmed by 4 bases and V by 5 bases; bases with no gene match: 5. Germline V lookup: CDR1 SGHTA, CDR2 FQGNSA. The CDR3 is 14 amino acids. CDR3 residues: CASSIGLARETQYF. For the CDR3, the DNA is TGTGCCAGCAGCATAGGACTAGCGAGAGAGACCCAGTACTTC.

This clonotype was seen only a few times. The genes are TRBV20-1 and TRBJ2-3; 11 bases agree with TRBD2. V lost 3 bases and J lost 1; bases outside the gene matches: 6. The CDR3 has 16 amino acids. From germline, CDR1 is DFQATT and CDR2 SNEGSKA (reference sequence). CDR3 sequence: CSASPLTSGGTDTQYF. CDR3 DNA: TGCAGTGCTAGCCCCCTGACTAGCGGGGGCACAGATACGCAGTATTTT.

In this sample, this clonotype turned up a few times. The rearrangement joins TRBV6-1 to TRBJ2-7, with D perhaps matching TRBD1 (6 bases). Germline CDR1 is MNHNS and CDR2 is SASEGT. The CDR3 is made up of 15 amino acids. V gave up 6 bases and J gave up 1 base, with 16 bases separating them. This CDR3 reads CASSRQASRSYEQYF. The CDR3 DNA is TGTGCCAGCAGCAGACAGGCTAGCAGATCCTACGAGCAGTACTTC.

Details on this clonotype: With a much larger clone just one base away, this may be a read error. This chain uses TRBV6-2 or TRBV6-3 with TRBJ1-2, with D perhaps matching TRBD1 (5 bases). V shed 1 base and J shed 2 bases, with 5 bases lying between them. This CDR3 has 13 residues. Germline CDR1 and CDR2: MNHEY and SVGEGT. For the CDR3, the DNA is TGTGCCAGCAGTTACTGGGACAACTATGGCTACACCTTC. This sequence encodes CASSYWDNYGYTF.

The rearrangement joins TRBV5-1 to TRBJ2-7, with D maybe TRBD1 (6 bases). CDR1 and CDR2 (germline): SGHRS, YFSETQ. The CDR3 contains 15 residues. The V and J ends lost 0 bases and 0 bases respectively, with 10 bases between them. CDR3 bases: TGCGCCAGCAGCTTGGAGGGGACACGCTCCTACGAGCAGTACTTC. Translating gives CASSLEGTRSYEQYF.

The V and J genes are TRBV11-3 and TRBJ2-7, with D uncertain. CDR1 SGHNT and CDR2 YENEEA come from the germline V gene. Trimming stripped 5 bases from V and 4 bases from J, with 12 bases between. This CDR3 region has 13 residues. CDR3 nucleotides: TGTGCCAGCAGCCCGGGTCTGGGTTACGAGCAGTACTTC. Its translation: CASSPGLGYEQYF.

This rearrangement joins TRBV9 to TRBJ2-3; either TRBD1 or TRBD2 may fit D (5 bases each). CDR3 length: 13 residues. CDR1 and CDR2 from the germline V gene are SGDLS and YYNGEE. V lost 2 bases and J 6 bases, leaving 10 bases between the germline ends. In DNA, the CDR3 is TGTGCCAGCAGCGTTAGTGAGGGGGATACGCAGTATTTT. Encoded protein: CASSVSEGDTQYF.

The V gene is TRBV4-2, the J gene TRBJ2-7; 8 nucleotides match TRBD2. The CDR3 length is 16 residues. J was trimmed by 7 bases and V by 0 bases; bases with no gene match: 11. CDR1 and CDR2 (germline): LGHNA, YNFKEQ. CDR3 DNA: TGTGCCAGCAGCCAAGATCTGCTAGCGGGCAGGGGTGAGCAGTACTTC. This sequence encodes CASSQDLLAGRGEQYF.

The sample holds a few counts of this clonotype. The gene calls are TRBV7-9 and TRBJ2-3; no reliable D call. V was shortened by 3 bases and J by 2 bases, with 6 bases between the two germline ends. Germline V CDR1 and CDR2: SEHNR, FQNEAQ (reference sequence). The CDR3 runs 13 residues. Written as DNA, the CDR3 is TGTGCCAGCAGCTTTCTCGACACAGATACGCAGTATTTT. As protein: CASSFLDTDTQYF.

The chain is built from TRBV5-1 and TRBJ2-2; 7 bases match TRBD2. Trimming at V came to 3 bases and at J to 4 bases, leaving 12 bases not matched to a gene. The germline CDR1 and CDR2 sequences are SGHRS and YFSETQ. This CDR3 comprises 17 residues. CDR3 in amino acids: CASSSGDGLAVTGELFF. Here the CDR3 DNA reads TGCGCCAGCAGCTCAGGTGACGGCCTAGCGGTCACCGGGGAGCTGTTTTTT.

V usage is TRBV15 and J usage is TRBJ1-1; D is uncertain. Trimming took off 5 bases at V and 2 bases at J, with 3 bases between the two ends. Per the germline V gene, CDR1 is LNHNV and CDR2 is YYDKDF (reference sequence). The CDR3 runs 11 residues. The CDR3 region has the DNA TGTGCCACCAGCCTAAACACTGAAGCTTTCTTT. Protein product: CATSLNTEAFF. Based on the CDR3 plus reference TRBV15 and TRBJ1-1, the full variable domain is DAMVIQNPRYQVTQFGKPVTLSCSQTLNHNVMYWYQQKSSQAPKLLFHYYDKDFNNEADTPDNFQSRRPNTSFCFLDIRSPGLGDTAMYLCATSLNTEAFFGQGTRLTVV.

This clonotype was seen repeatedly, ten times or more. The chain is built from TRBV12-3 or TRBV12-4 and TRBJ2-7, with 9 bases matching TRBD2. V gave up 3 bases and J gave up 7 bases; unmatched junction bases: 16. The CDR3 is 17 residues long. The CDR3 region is CASSLRGGSRAGLEQYF. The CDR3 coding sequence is TGTGCCAGCAGTTTGCGGGGGGGGTCCAGGGCTGGGTTGGAGCAGTACTTC.

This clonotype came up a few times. In nucleotides, the CDR3 is TGTGCCAGCAGCCAAGAAAGGACACGCACAGATACGCAGTATTTT. Protein sequence: CASSQERTRTDTQYF. The chain uses TRBV4-2 and TRBJ2-3, with D perhaps TRBD1 (5 bases). Germline V gives CDR1 LGHNA, CDR2 YNFKEQ. V lost 0 bases, J lost 1 base, and 8 bases lay in between. The CDR3 is 15 residues long.

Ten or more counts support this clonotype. This CDR3 is CASSRLGRYYEQYF. The CDR3 region has the DNA TGTGCCAGCAGCCGCCTGGGACGGTACTACGAGCAGTACTTC. J is TRBJ2-7 and V is TRBV7-9; either TRBD1 or TRBD2 may supply D (5 bases each). The CDR3 covers 14 residues. Trimming removed 5 bases at V and 3 bases at J, with 14 bases between. Germline V CDR1 and CDR2: SEHNR, FQNEAQ (reference sequence).

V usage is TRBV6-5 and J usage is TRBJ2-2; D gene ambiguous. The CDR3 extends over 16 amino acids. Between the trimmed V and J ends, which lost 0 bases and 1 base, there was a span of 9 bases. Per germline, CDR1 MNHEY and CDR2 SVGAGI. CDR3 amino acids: CASSYSNSRNTGELFF. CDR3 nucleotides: TGTGCCAGCAGTTACTCGAACAGCCGGAACACCGGGGAGCTGTTTTTT.

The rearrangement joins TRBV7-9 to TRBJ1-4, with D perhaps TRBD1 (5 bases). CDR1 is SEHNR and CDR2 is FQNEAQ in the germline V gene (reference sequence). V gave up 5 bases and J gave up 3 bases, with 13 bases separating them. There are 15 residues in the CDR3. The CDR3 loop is CASSRVDRPNEKLFF. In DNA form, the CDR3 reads TGTGCCAGCAGCCGAGTCGACAGACCTAATGAAAAACTGTTTTTT.

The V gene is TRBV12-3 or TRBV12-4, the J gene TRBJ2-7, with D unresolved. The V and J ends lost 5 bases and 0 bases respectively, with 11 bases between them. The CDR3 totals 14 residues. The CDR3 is CASSPSTGSYEQYF. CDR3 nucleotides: TGTGCCAGCAGTCCTTCGACGGGCTCCTACGAGCAGTACTTC.

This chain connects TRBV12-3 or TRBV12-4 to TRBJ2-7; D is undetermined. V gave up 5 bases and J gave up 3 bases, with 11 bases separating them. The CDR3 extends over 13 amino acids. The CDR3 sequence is CASSGYSFYEQYF. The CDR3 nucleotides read TGTGCCAGCAGTGGTTACAGCTTCTACGAGCAGTACTTC.

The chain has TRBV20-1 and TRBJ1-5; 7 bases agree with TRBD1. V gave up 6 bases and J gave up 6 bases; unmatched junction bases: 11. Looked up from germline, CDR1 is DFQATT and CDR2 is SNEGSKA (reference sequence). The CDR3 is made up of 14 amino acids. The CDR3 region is CSAGRGQRSQPQHF. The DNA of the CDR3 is TGCAGTGCAGGGAGGGGGCAGAGGAGTCAGCCCCAGCATTTT.

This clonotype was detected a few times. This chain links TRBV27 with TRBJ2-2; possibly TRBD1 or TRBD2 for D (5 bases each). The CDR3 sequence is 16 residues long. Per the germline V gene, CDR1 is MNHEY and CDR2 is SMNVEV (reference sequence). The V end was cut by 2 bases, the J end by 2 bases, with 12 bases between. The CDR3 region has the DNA TGTGCCAGCAGTTTAGGGACGGTTCGAAACACCGGGGAGCTGTTTTTT. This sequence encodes CASSLGTVRNTGELFF.

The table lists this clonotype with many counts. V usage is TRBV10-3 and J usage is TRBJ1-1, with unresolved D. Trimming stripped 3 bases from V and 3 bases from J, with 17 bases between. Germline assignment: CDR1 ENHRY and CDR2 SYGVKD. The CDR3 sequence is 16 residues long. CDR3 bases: TGTGCCATCAGTGAATCAGCGAGGGCAGGTCACACTGAAGCTTTCTTT. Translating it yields CAISESARAGHTEAFF.

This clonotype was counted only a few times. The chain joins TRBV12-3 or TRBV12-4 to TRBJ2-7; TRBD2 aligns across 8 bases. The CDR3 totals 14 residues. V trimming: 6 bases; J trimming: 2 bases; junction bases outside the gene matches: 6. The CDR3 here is CASRASGHPYEQYF. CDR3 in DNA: TGTGCCAGCAGAGCTAGCGGGCACCCCTACGAGCAGTACTTC.